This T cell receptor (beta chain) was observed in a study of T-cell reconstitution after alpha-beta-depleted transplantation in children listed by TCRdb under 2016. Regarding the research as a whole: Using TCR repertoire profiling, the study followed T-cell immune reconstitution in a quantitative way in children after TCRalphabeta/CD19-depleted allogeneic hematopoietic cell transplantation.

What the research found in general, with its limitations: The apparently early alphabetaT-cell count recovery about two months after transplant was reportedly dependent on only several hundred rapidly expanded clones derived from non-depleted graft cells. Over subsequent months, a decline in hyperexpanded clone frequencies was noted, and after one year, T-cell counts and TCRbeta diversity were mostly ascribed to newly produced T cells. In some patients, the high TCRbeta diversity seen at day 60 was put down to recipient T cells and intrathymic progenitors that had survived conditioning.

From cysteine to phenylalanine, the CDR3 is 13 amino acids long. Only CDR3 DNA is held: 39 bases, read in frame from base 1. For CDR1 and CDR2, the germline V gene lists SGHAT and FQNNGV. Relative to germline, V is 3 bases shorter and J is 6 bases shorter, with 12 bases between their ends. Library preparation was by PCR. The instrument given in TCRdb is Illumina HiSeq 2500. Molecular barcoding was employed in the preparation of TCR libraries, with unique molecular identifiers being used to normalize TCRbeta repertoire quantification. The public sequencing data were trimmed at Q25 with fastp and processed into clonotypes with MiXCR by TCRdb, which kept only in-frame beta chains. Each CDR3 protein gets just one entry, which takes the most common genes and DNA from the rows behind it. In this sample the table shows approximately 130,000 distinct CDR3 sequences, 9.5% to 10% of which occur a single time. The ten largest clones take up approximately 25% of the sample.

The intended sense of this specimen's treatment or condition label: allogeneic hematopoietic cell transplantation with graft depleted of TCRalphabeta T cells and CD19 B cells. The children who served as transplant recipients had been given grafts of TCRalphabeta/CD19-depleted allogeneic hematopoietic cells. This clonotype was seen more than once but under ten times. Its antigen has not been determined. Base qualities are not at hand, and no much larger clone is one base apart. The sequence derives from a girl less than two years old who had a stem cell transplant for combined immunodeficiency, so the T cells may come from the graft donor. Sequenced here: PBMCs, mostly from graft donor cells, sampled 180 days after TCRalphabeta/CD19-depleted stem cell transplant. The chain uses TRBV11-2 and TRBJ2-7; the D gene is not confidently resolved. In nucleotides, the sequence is TGTGCCAGCAGCTTCTCTAGGGAAGGCGAGCAGTACTTC. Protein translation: CASSFSREGEQYF.